The rows below give T cell receptor beta chains drawn from one sample of a study of lymphopenia after photon versus proton radiotherapy. TCRdb's copy holds only in-frame clones and misses some; the assay was immunoSEQ multiplex PCR. The sample shows roughly 65,000 clones, approximately 91% of them seen only once. Specimen: peripheral blood, collected from a patient treated with photon-based radiotherapy. These receptors were taken from a woman aged 70-85 years with pancreatic cancer. Both conserved end residues are part of each CDR3. Fields, in order: D gene, V gene, J gene, clone size, CDR3 DNA, CDR3 protein. The D gene is left open where the match is weak. Clone size is not always given. Where it is, it says once, few, many or a class for expanded clones.

>TRBD2|TRBV7-8|TRBJ2-3|.
TGTGCCAGCAGCCTTCGGACTAGCGGGAGCACAGATACGCAGTATTTT
CASSLRTSGSTDTQYF
>TRBD2|TRBV5-4|TRBJ2-3|.
TGTGCCAGCAGCTTGTCGGCGACTCTAGCGGGAGTCGATACGCAGTATTTT
CASSLSATLAGVDTQYF
>TRBD2|TRBV19|TRBJ2-7|.
TGTGCCAGTAGTATAGACGGGACGGGAGGGTCCTACGAGCAGTACTTC
CASSIDGTGGSYEQYF
>.|TRBV15|TRBJ2-7|.
TGTGCCACCAGCTCGACTCTAGGGGGGACCTACGAGCAGTACTTC
CATSSTLGGTYEQYF
>.|TRBV28|TRBJ2-7|.
TGTGCCAGCAGTTTGGGTGGGGCTCCGGGCTCCTACGAGCAGTACTTC
CASSLGGAPGSYEQYF
>.|TRBV4-1|TRBJ2-2|.
TGCGCCAGCAGCCAAGATGAGGAGGGAGGATCTGTCGTCGGGGAGCTGTTTTTT
CASSQDEEGGSVVGELFF
>TRBD2|TRBV28|TRBJ2-1|.
TGTGCCAGCAGTTTATTAGCGGGAGGGCCCAATGAGCAGTTCTTC
CASSLLAGGPNEQFF
>.|TRBV5-6|TRBJ2-5|.
TGTGCCAGCAGCTTGATCCCTCACCAAACTAGCAGACAAGAGACCCAGTACTTC
CASSLIPHQTSRQETQYF
>.|TRBV18|TRBJ2-5|.
TGTGCCAGCTCACCGGATACAGCACAGACCCAGTACTTC
CASSPDTAQTQYF
>TRBD2|TRBV19|TRBJ2-2|.
TGTGCCAGTAGGTTACCGGGACTAGCGTCGAACACCGGGGAGCTGTTTTTT
CASRLPGLASNTGELFF
>.|TRBV14|TRBJ1-5|.
TGTGCCAGCAGCCAAATGAATGGGCCCCAGCATTTT
CASSQMNGPQHF
>.|TRBV5-4|TRBJ2-3|few
TGTGCCAGCAGCTTTGGGGCGGTAGCTAGCACAGATACGCAGTATTTT
CASSFGAVASTDTQYF
>.|TRBV5-4|TRBJ1-1|.
TGTGCCAGCAGCTTGGCCCAGGGCCCGAACACTGAAGCTTTCTTT
CASSLAQGPNTEAFF
>TRBD2|TRBV7-2|TRBJ2-5|.
TGTGCCAGCAGCCCCCGGACTAGCGGGAGGGTAGAGACCCAGTACTTC
CASSPRTSGRVETQYF
>.|TRBV4-2|TRBJ2-1|.
TGTGCCAGCAGCCAACAGACTAGAAACTACAATGAGCAGTTCTTC
CASSQQTRNYNEQFF
>.|TRBV5-1|TRBJ2-7|.
TGCGCCAGCAGCTTGGGACCGACCCCAGGTGCCAACGAGCAGTACTTC
CASSLGPTPGANEQYF